These 6 T cell receptor beta chains were all obtained from the same sample, sequenced in a study of blood T cells in healthy people across ages. Alongside a J-beta primer mix, a sample-barcoded 5' primer served in a second PCR lasting 7 to 11 cycles. TCRdb re-analysed the 5' RACE reads in MiXCR, keeping a single row per CDR3 protein. This sample has 1.5 million to 2 million distinct CDR3 sequences, with roughly 50% found just once. Sequenced sample: blood. The receptors were gathered from a woman in her thirties or forties in good health.

This clonotype was counted between two and nine times. The V gene is TRBV20-1, the J gene TRBJ1-2; D remains unclear. V lost 3 bases, J lost 3 bases, and 11 bases lay in between. The CDR3 length is 13 residues. The germline V gene has CDR1 DFQATT and CDR2 SNEGSKA (reference sequence). As DNA, the CDR3 is TGCAGTGCTAGTAGGGAGAGGGACTATGGCTACACCTTC. Translated, it gives CSASRERDYGYTF.

The chain is built from TRBV7-9 and TRBJ1-2; D perhaps matches TRBD1 (5 bases). Looked up from germline, CDR1 is SEHNR and CDR2 is FQNEAQ (reference sequence). V lost 4 bases and J 7 bases, leaving 19 bases between the germline ends. The length of the CDR3 is 15 residues. The DNA of the CDR3 is TGTGCCAGCAGCTATTCCGCCGGAGGGGCTGGTGGCTACACCTTC. Protein: CASSYSAGGAGGYTF.

The chain couples TRBV20-1 to TRBJ2-7; D not certain. V was shortened by 3 bases and J by 2 bases, with 14 bases between the two germline ends. The CDR3 covers 14 residues. CDR1 is DFQATT, CDR2 SNEGSKA, per germline (reference sequence). CDR3 loop: CSARELTSAYEQYF. CDR3 nucleotides: TGCAGTGCTAGGGAACTGACATCAGCCTACGAGCAGTACTTC.

The CDR3 is CASSAAQVTDTQYF. In DNA form, the CDR3 reads TGTGCCAGCAGCGCAGCACAGGTCACAGATACGCAGTATTTT. This chain connects TRBV9 to TRBJ2-3; possible D gene TRBD1, 5 bases. This CDR3 is 14 amino acids long. Germline lookup yields CDR1 SGDLS and CDR2 YYNGEE. V gave up 3 bases and J gave up 2 bases, with 10 bases separating them.

V is TRBV6-6 and J is TRBJ2-7; D possibly corresponds to TRBD1 (5 bases). V lost 2 bases and J lost 2, with 13 bases in between. This CDR3 comprises 15 residues. CDR1 MNHNY and CDR2 SVGAGI come from the germline V gene (reference sequence). For the CDR3, the DNA is TGTGCCAGCAGTTACGATCAGGGATTCACCTACGAGCAGTACTTC. The encoded protein is CASSYDQGFTYEQYF.

In its sample, this clonotype was seen a few times. V and J are TRBV3-1 and TRBJ2-5; 7 bases agree with TRBD2. J lost 4 bases, V lost 5 bases, and 7 bases had no gene match. The germline V gene has CDR1 LGHDT and CDR2 YNNKEL (reference sequence). The CDR3 totals 14 residues. Here the CDR3 reads CASSAMRGRETQYF. CDR3 sequence (DNA): TGTGCCAGCAGCGCAATGCGGGGGAGAGAGACCCAGTACTTC.